Following are 20 T cell receptor beta chains from one sample sequenced in a study of blood T cell repertoires in COVID-19. Sequencing was performed with immunoSEQ multiplex PCR; in TCRdb, only in-frame clones are kept and a portion is missing. Here the sample spans a few hundred thousand clones, 80% to 95% being singletons. Sequenced: PBMCs or T cells enriched from blood (not recorded which). These receptor sequences come from a man aged 18 to 30 who had recovered from COVID-19.

The chain links TRBV7-2 to TRBJ2-5; TRBD2 matches 7 bases. The germline CDR1 and CDR2 sequences are SGHTA and FQGNSA. The trim removed 5 bases at V and 5 bases at J, leaving 11 bases unmatched. This CDR3 is built from 15 residues. The CDR3 loop is CASSQVEAGRETQYF. In DNA, the CDR3 is TGTGCCAGCAGCCAAGTCGAAGCGGGACGCGAGACCCAGTACTTC. Full variable domain (remainder filled in from reference TRBV7-2 and TRBJ2-5): GAGVSQSPSNKVTEKGKDVELRCDPISGHTALYWYRQSLGQGLEFLIYFQGNSAPDKSGLPSDRFSAERTGGSVSTLTIQRTQQEDSAVYLCASSQVEAGRETQYFGPGTRLLVL.

The chain carries TRBV19 and TRBJ2-3; D might be TRBD2 (5 bases). V was trimmed by 1 base and J by 2 bases, leaving 13 bases between them. CDR1 and CDR2 from the germline V gene are LNHDA and SQIVND (reference sequence). This CDR3 comprises 16 residues. The DNA of the CDR3 is TGTGCCAGTAGTATAGCGGCTAGCTACGCCACAGATACGCAGTATTTT. It encodes CASSIAASYATDTQYF.

CDR3 protein: CASSRGTGQSYGYTF. For the CDR3, the DNA is TGTGCCAGCAGCCGGGGGACAGGACAAAGTTATGGCTACACCTTC. This chain connects TRBV11-2 to TRBJ1-2, with TRBD1 matching over 8 bases. V lost 5 bases, J lost 5 bases, and 10 bases stayed unmatched. There are 15 residues in the CDR3. Germline-derived CDR1 and CDR2 are SGHAT and FQNNGV.

The CDR3 is CASSEGLATDTQYF. The CDR3 region has the DNA TGTGCCAGCAGCGAAGGACTAGCGACAGATACGCAGTATTTT. The genes are TRBV9 and TRBJ2-3, with 9 bases fitting TRBD2. Germline V gives CDR1 SGDLS, CDR2 YYNGEE. Unmatched junction bases numbered 2, after V lost 3 bases and J lost 3 bases. This CDR3 comprises 14 residues.

This clone showed up just once. V gene TRBV18 combines with J gene TRBJ1-1; TRBD1 agrees at 8 bases. CDR1 is KGHSH, CDR2 LQKENI, per germline. The CDR3 covers 15 residues. Losses at the gene ends were 2 bases for V and 0 bases for J; bases not matched to a gene: 2. Here the CDR3 reads CASSPETGVNTEAFF. The DNA for the CDR3 is TGTGCCAGCTCACCAGAGACAGGGGTGAACACTGAAGCTTTCTTT.

V is TRBV18 and J is TRBJ1-1; 8 nucleotides match TRBD1. Germline CDR1 and CDR2: KGHSH and LQKENI. With 3 bases clipped from V and 6 bases from J, the junction kept 9 bases outside the gene matches. CDR3 length: 15 amino acids. The CDR3 loop is CASSPRTGLDPEAFF. In nucleotides, the CDR3 is TGTGCCAGCTCACCGCGGACAGGGCTGGACCCTGAAGCTTTCTTT.

V is TRBV2 and J is TRBJ1-2; tentative D call: TRBD1 (5 bases). Germline assignment: CDR1 SNHLY and CDR2 FYNNEI. V lost 5 bases and J lost 10, with 23 bases in between. This CDR3 spans 15 amino acids. The CDR3 loop is CASSYPLGPGSDYTF. In DNA form, the CDR3 reads TGTGCCAGCAGTTACCCGTTGGGACCCGGGAGCGACTACACCTTC.

The chain combines TRBV27 with TRBJ2-2, with D possibly matching TRBD2 (6 bases). V lost 8 bases to trimming and J lost 3 bases, with 13 bases between them. The CDR3 runs to 14 residues. Germline CDR1 and CDR2: MNHEY and SMNVEV (reference sequence). The CDR3 bases are TGTGCCAGCCTACCCACTAGCCACACCGGGGAGCTGTTTTTT. It translates to CASLPTSHTGELFF.

J is TRBJ2-2 and V is TRBV5-1, with 11 bases lining up with TRBD2. From germline, CDR1 is SGHRS and CDR2 YFSETQ. The CDR3 runs to 15 residues. The V gene end was trimmed by 3 bases and the J gene end by 3 bases; junction bases not matched to a gene: 1. The CDR3 region is CASSWGLADTGELFF. The CDR3 DNA is TGCGCCAGCAGCTGGGGACTAGCGGACACCGGGGAGCTGTTTTTT.

On this clone itself: The sample has other DNA sequences that encode this CDR3 too. This rearrangement joins TRBV5-1 to TRBJ1-5, with a possible D match to TRBD1 (6 bases). The CDR3 consists of 15 residues. Germline-derived CDR1 and CDR2 are SGHRS and YFSETQ. V was trimmed by 0 bases and J by 1 base, leaving 8 bases between them. Here the CDR3 DNA reads TGCGCCAGCAGCTTGGAGGGGGGGAGCAATCAGCCCCAGCATTTT. Translation gives CASSLEGGSNQPQHF.

This clone was seen only a few times. The J gene is TRBJ2-7, the V gene TRBV28; TRBD2 is a possible D gene (6 bases). Looked up from germline, CDR1 is MDHEN and CDR2 is SYDVKM. V shed 10 bases and J shed 4 bases, with 17 bases lying between them. This CDR3 contains 13 residues. In DNA form, the CDR3 reads TGTGCCACCGACCGGGACTCCTTATACGAGCAGTACTTC. Protein: CATDRDSLYEQYF.

This clone was seen once. The rearrangement joins TRBV10-3 to TRBJ2-2; TRBD2 might be the D (5 bases). Trimming removed 3 bases from V and 5 bases from J, with 16 bases in between. Germline loops: CDR1 ENHRY, CDR2 SYGVKD. CDR3 length: 16 residues. CDR3 residues: CAISDSTGTPTGELFF. For the CDR3, the DNA is TGTGCCATCAGTGACAGTACGGGAACACCAACCGGGGAGCTGTTTTTT.

The J gene is TRBJ1-1, the V gene TRBV2; 9 bases map to TRBD1. The CDR3 contains 14 residues. Germline assignment: CDR1 SNHLY and CDR2 FYNNEI. V lost 3 bases to trimming and J lost 1 base; unmatched junction nucleotides: 0. CDR3 in amino acids: CASSEDRGNTEAFF. CDR3 in DNA: TGTGCCAGCAGTGAGGACAGGGGGAACACTGAAGCTTTCTTT.

The chain employs TRBV7-3 and TRBJ2-3, with TRBD2 matching 8 bases. The CDR3 spans 14 residues. V dropped 5 bases and J dropped 1; count of bases not matched to a gene: 2. Germline V gene sequence: CDR1 SGHTA, CDR2 FQGTGA. The CDR3 DNA reads TGTGCCAGCAGCCGTAGCGGGGGCACAGATACGCAGTATTTT. Translating it yields CASSRSGGTDTQYF.

This clone was seen a single time. This chain uses TRBV19 with TRBJ1-1; 7 positions match TRBD1. CDR3 size: 13 residues. Germline V lookup: CDR1 LNHDA, CDR2 SQIVND (reference sequence). Trimming at V came to 11 bases and at J to 5 bases, leaving 11 bases not matched to a gene. The CDR3 region is CAASPGTATEAFF. CDR3 DNA: TGTGCCGCCTCCCCCGGGACAGCGACTGAAGCTTTCTTT.

This chain connects TRBV9 to TRBJ2-5; maybe TRBD1 (5 bases). Trimming took off 0 bases at V and 3 bases at J, with 12 bases between the two ends. Germline CDR1 SGDLS, CDR2 YYNGEE. The CDR3 covers 15 residues. The chain's CDR3 is CASSVGGRVEETQYF. The CDR3 DNA follows: TGTGCCAGCAGCGTAGGCGGCAGGGTAGAAGAGACCCAGTACTTC.

This chain links TRBV2 with TRBJ2-7; 9 bases match TRBD1. Germline V lookup: CDR1 SNHLY, CDR2 FYNNEI. Losses at the gene ends were 8 bases for V and 6 bases for J; bases not matched to a gene: 2. The CDR3 length is 11 residues. CDR3 DNA: TGTGCCAGCGGACAGGGGATCGAGCAGTACTTC. Translated, it gives CASGQGIEQYF.

The chain combines TRBV10-1 with TRBJ2-2; D is perhaps TRBD2 (6 bases). V dropped 8 bases and J dropped 3 bases, with 13 bases sitting between them. Germline CDR1 WNHNN, CDR2 SYGVQD (reference sequence). The CDR3 length is 14 residues. CDR3 coding DNA: TGCGCCAGCTCGGGGGATCCGTACACCGGGGAGCTGTTTTTT. Translation gives CASSGDPYTGELFF.

The J gene is TRBJ2-7, the V gene TRBV4-1; 10 bases map to TRBD2. Germline-derived CDR1 and CDR2 are MGHRA and YSYEKL. V lost 4 bases and J lost 9; bases outside the gene matches: 12. There are 15 residues in the CDR3. CDR3 protein: CASSPINSGGAVQYF. The CDR3 region has the DNA TGCGCCAGCAGCCCGATTAACAGCGGGGGGGCGGTGCAGTACTTC.

This clone was seen a single time. V is TRBV15 and J is TRBJ1-5; 9 nucleotides match TRBD1. The length of the CDR3 is 17 residues. The V gene's germline CDR1 is LNHNV and CDR2 YYDKDF (reference sequence). V lost 3 bases and J lost 1; bases outside the gene matches: 7. As DNA, the CDR3 is TGTGCCACCAGCAGTGCTCCCGGGACAGGGAGCAATCAGCCCCAGCATTTT. This codes for CATSSAPGTGSNQPQHF.